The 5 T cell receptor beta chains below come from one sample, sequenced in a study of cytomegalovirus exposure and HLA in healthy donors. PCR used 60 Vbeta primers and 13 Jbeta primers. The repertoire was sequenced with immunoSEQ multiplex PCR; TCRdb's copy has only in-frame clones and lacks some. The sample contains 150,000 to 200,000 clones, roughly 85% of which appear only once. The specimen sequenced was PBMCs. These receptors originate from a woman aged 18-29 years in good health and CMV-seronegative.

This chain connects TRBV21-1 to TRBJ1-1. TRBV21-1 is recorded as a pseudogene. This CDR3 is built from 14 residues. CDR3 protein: CASSKAPPLAEAFF. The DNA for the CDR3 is TGTGCCAGCAGCAAAGCGCCGCCTCTAGCTGAAGCTTTCTTT.

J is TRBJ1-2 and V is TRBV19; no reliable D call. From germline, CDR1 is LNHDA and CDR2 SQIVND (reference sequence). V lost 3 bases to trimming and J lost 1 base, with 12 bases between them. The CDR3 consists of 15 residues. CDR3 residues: CASSISPGLNYGYTF. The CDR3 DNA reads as TGTGCCAGTAGTATTTCGCCCGGACTTAACTATGGCTACACCTTC.

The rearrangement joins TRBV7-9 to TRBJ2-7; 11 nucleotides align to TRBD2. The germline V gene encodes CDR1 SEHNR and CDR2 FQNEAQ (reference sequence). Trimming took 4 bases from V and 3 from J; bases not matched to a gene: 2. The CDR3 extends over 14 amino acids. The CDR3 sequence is CASSYTSGSYEQYF. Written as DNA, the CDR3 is TGTGCCAGCAGCTATACTAGCGGGAGCTACGAGCAGTACTTC.

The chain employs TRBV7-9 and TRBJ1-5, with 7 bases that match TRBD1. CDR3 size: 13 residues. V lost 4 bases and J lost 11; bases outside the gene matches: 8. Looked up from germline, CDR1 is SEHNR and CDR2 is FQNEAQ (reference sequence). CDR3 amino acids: CASSSYRGRAQHF. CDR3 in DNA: TGTGCCAGCAGCTCCTACAGGGGAAGGGCCCAGCATTTT.

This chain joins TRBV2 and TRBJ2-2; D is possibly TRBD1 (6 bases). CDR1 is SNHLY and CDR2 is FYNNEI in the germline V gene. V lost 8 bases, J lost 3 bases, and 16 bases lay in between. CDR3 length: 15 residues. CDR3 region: CASSTTGTDTGELFF. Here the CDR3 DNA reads TGTGCCAGCTCCACGACAGGAACTGACACCGGGGAGCTGTTTTTT.